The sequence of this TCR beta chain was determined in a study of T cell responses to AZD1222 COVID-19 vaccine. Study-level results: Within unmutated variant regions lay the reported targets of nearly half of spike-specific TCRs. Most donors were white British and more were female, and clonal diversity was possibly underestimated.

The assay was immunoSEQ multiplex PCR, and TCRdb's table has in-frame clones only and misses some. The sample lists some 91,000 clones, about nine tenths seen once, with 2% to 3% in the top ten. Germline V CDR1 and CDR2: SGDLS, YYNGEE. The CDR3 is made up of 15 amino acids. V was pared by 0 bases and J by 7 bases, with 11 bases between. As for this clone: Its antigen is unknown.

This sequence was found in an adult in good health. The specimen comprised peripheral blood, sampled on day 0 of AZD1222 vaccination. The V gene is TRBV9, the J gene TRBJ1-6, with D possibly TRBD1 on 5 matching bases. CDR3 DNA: TGTGCCAGCAGCGTAGCGGAGGGGAGCAATTCACCCCTCCACTTT. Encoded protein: CASSVAEGSNSPLHF.